The 31 T cell receptor beta chains below were found in one sample sequenced in a study of response to subunit inactivated influenza vaccine. Using its own MiXCR run on the RT-PCR reads, TCRdb lists one record per CDR3 protein. The sample carries a few hundred thousand distinct CDR3 sequences, roughly 20% recorded once. The sequenced sample was PBMCs from blood, obtained less than 22 months after vaccination. The origin of the receptors is a man aged 45 to 70 who received an inactivated influenza vaccine.

This clonotype was observed a few times. The chain is built from TRBV10-3 and TRBJ2-7, with 7 positions matching TRBD1. The V gene end was trimmed by 3 bases and the J gene end by 4 bases; junction bases not matched to a gene: 9. The CDR3 extends over 15 amino acids. Germline CDR1 and CDR2: ENHRY and SYGVKD. CDR3: CAISDNLKGAYEQYF. The CDR3 nucleotides are TGTGCCATCAGTGATAATCTCAAGGGGGCGTACGAGCAGTACTTC.

This clonotype was seen more than once but under ten times. V gene TRBV29-1 combines with J gene TRBJ1-1; D is perhaps TRBD1 (6 bases). Trimming removed 5 bases at V and 5 bases at J, with 15 bases between. The CDR3 has 13 amino acids. The germline gives CDR1 SQVTM, CDR2 ANQGSEA. The CDR3 reads CSVKGRGRTEAFF. The CDR3 coding sequence is TGCAGCGTTAAAGGACGGGGGCGTACTGAAGCTTTCTTT.

The V and J genes are TRBV29-1 and TRBJ2-2, with 9 bases that match TRBD1. This CDR3 is 15 amino acids long. Germline trimming cut 4 bases from V and 4 bases from J; bases unmatched to any gene: 7. Per the germline V gene, CDR1 is SQVTM and CDR2 is ANQGSEA. The CDR3 DNA sequence: TGCAGCGTTGTGGGGACAGGGCGCGGCACCGGGGAGCTGTTTTTT. Translation gives CSVVGTGRGTGELFF.

The table lists this clonotype with a few counts. The genes are TRBV5-1 and TRBJ1-2; D gene unclear. V shed 0 bases and J shed 4 bases, with 13 bases lying between them. The CDR3 has 15 residues. Germline V lookup: CDR1 SGHRS, CDR2 YFSETQ. This CDR3 reads CASSLERARGYGYTF. CDR3 DNA sequence: TGCGCCAGCAGCTTGGAGCGGGCCCGCGGCTATGGCTACACCTTC.

In its sample, this clonotype was seen many times. V and J are TRBV10-3 and TRBJ1-3; TRBD1 matches at 8 bases. The CDR3 extends over 14 amino acids. The germline V gene encodes CDR1 ENHRY and CDR2 SYGVKD. The J segment lost 0 bases and the V segment lost 8 bases, leaving 3 bases of the junction unmatched. This CDR3 is CAISGGHSGNTIYF. CDR3 in DNA: TGTGCCATCTCAGGGGGCCACTCTGGAAACACCATATATTTT.

This clonotype was counted between two and nine times. V is TRBV5-5 and J is TRBJ2-3, with D unresolved. This CDR3 is built from 13 residues. Germline V gives CDR1 SGHKS, CDR2 YYEKEE (reference sequence). V was trimmed by 3 bases and J by 3 bases, leaving 8 bases between them. The chain's CDR3 is CASSSGPTDTQYF. In DNA, the CDR3 is TGTGCCAGCAGCTCGGGCCCAACAGATACGCAGTATTTT.

The chain uses TRBV6-5 and TRBJ1-2; possible D gene TRBD1, 6 bases. V lost 4 bases, J lost 9 bases, and 15 bases lay in between. This CDR3 has 13 amino acids. CDR1 MNHEY and CDR2 SVGAGI come from the germline V gene. This CDR3 is CASSSLDRPRYTF. The DNA of the CDR3 is TGTGCCAGCAGTTCCCTCGACAGGCCGCGCTACACCTTC.

The gene calls are TRBV15 and TRBJ1-2; possible D gene TRBD1, 6 bases. With 0 bases removed from V and 2 bases from J, the gap between germline ends came to 10 bases. The CDR3 length is 15 residues. Germline V lookup: CDR1 LNHNV, CDR2 YYDKDF (reference sequence). CDR3 amino acids: CATSRERTGNYGYTF. Written as DNA, the CDR3 is TGTGCCACCAGCAGAGAACGCACAGGGAACTATGGCTACACCTTC.

This clonotype was seen a single time. This chain uses TRBV12-3 or TRBV12-4 with TRBJ1-4; a possible D gene is TRBD1 (6 bases). V was trimmed by 6 bases and J by 6 bases, leaving 8 bases between them. CDR3 size: 12 residues. For the CDR3, the DNA is TGTGCCAGCAGCTACAGGGATGAAAAACTGTTTTTT. The encoded protein is CASSYRDEKLFF.

The chain is built from TRBV5-1 and TRBJ2-7; TRBD1 is a possible D gene (5 bases). The CDR3 has 14 amino acids. Trimming cost V 2 bases and J 3 bases, with 12 bases left between them. Germline values: CDR1 SGHRS, CDR2 YFSETQ. CDR3 coding DNA: TGCGCCAGCAGCTTACCAGGGTACGGCTACGAGCAGTACTTC. Its translation: CASSLPGYGYEQYF. Together with reference TRBV5-1 and TRBJ2-7, the CDR3 gives the full variable domain: KAGVTQTPRYLIKTRGQQVTLSCSPISGHRSVSWYQQTPGQGLQFLFEYFSETQRNKGNFPGRFSGRQFSNSRSEMNVSTLELGDSALYLCASSLPGYGYEQYFGPGTRLTVT.

The genes are TRBV27 and TRBJ2-3, with a possible D match to TRBD1 (5 bases). The length of the CDR3 is 14 residues. V lost 7 bases and J lost 5, with 16 bases in between. Per the germline V gene, CDR1 is MNHEY and CDR2 is SMNVEV (reference sequence). The CDR3 spells CASKGRYQGDTQYF. The CDR3, as DNA: TGTGCCAGCAAAGGGCGTTACCAGGGAGATACGCAGTATTTT.

In DNA, the CDR3 is TGCGCCAGCAGCCAAGTCTATACTTATGGCTACACCTTC. Protein product: CASSQVYTYGYTF. The chain links TRBV4-3 to TRBJ1-2, with unresolved D. The CDR3 extends over 13 amino acids. Germline-derived CDR1 and CDR2 are LGHNA and YSLEER. V was trimmed by 1 base and J by 5 bases, leaving 8 bases between them.

At least ten counts were recorded for this clonotype. This sequence joins TRBV10-3 and TRBJ1-6; perhaps TRBD1 as D (6 bases). Germline V gene data show CDR1 as ENHRY and CDR2 as SYGVKD. There are 14 residues in the CDR3. V was trimmed by 3 bases and J by 7 bases, leaving 10 bases between them. The CDR3 region has the DNA TGTGCCATCAGTGAACAGGGAGACAATTCACCCCTCCACTTT. Translated: CAISEQGDNSPLHF.

The chain uses TRBV20-1 and TRBJ2-5; D possibly matches TRBD1 or TRBD2 (5 bases each). Germline V gene lookup returns CDR1 DFQATT and CDR2 SNEGSKA (reference sequence). This CDR3 region has 13 residues. With 2 bases removed from V and 5 bases from J, the gap between germline ends came to 12 bases. The CDR3 sequence is CSARRRDGETQYF. The CDR3 DNA reads TGCAGTGCTAGACGCAGGGACGGGGAGACCCAGTACTTC.

This clonotype turned up a few times. This sequence joins TRBV20-1 and TRBJ1-1, with no clear D. From germline, CDR1 is DFQATT and CDR2 SNEGSKA (reference sequence). The germline V and J ends were trimmed by 5 bases and 0 bases, with 10 bases remaining between them. This CDR3 has 13 residues. The chain's CDR3 is CSAFPTVNTEAFF. CDR3 nucleotides: TGCAGTGCTTTTCCGACGGTGAACACTGAAGCTTTCTTT.

This rearrangement joins TRBV5-1 to TRBJ2-7; maybe TRBD2 (6 bases). The length of the CDR3 is 16 residues. The germline V gene has CDR1 SGHRS and CDR2 YFSETQ. Trimming stripped 0 bases from V and 0 bases from J, with 13 bases between. The CDR3 here is CASSLDGGALSYEQYF. Written as DNA, the CDR3 is TGCGCCAGCAGCTTGGACGGAGGGGCCCTCTCCTACGAGCAGTACTTC. Combining the CDR3 with reference TRBV5-1 and TRBJ2-7 gives the whole variable domain KAGVTQTPRYLIKTRGQQVTLSCSPISGHRSVSWYQQTPGQGLQFLFEYFSETQRNKGNFPGRFSGRQFSNSRSEMNVSTLELGDSALYLCASSLDGGALSYEQYFGPGTRLTVT.

The sample holds a few counts of this clonotype. CDR3 protein: CASSSWRERDIQYF. CDR3 sequence (DNA): TGTGCCAGCAGCTCCTGGCGGGAGCGGGACATTCAGTACTTC. The gene calls are TRBV6-1 and TRBJ2-4; 7 bases are shared with TRBD2. Germline V gene lookup returns CDR1 MNHNS and CDR2 SASEGT. This CDR3 contains 14 residues. The V segment lost 6 bases and the J segment 8 bases; nucleotides outside the gene matches: 10.

The V call is TRBV2, the J call TRBJ1-2; tentative D call: TRBD1 (5 bases). The CDR3 loop spans 14 amino acids. V was cut by 6 bases and J by 2 bases, with 13 bases left in between. Germline CDR1 SNHLY, CDR2 FYNNEI. CDR3 sequence (DNA): TGTGCCAGCAGCAGGGAGCGTGGCAACTATGGCTACACCTTC. It is translated as CASSRERGNYGYTF.

V gene TRBV5-1 combines with J gene TRBJ2-4, with D possibly matching TRBD2 (6 bases). The V end lost 3 bases, the J end lost 8 bases, and 12 bases lay between the germline ends. From germline, CDR1 is SGHRS and CDR2 YFSETQ. The CDR3 covers 13 residues. DNA for the CDR3: TGCGCCAGCAGCTCCGGGACTGTGGACATTCAGTACTTC. This translates into CASSSGTVDIQYF.

The rearrangement joins TRBV24-1 to TRBJ2-2; TRBD1 is a possible D gene (5 bases). Germline values: CDR1 KGHDR, CDR2 SFDVKD. Trimming shortened V by 2 bases and J by 6 bases, and 18 bases separated the two germline ends. This CDR3 has 17 amino acids. The CDR3 loop is CATSDSPGAGYPGELFF. The CDR3 nucleotides read TGTGCCACCAGTGATTCCCCTGGGGCAGGTTACCCCGGGGAGCTGTTTTTT.

This clonotype has at least ten counts. The rearrangement uses TRBV29-1 and TRBJ2-7; D might be TRBD2 (7 bases). The CDR3 is made up of 15 amino acids. CDR1 and CDR2 from the germline V gene are SQVTM and ANQGSEA. V dropped 1 base and J dropped 2 bases, with 15 bases sitting between them. CDR3 amino acids: CSVEVLGGAAYEQYF. As DNA, the CDR3 is TGCAGCGTTGAAGTCTTAGGGGGGGCCGCCTACGAGCAGTACTTC.

The chain carries TRBV11-3 and TRBJ1-1, with D possibly TRBD1 on 5 matching bases. The germline V and J ends were trimmed by 5 bases and 4 bases, with 14 bases remaining between them. The CDR3 runs to 14 residues. Germline CDR1 and CDR2: SGHNT and YENEEA. Here the CDR3 reads CASSPGRQGTEAFF. The CDR3, as DNA: TGTGCCAGCAGCCCGGGACGGCAGGGCACTGAAGCTTTCTTT.

This clonotype showed up many times. The rearrangement links TRBV12-3 or TRBV12-4 to TRBJ2-2; the D gene is possibly TRBD1 (6 bases). The CDR3 covers 14 residues. Trimming pared 6 bases from V and 6 bases from J, leaving 14 bases between. The CDR3 nucleotides are TGTGCCAGCAGCCTTACAGGGCAGGCCGGGGAGCTGTTTTTT. It specifies CASSLTGQAGELFF.

This clonotype was observed a handful of times. The chain employs TRBV12-3 or TRBV12-4 and TRBJ1-2, with D unclear. There are 18 residues in the CDR3. Deletions cut 3 bases from V and 5 bases from J, with 25 bases between. The CDR3 region is CASSFFVSGARSIYGYTF. The CDR3 region has the DNA TGTGCCAGCAGTTTTTTTGTTTCGGGAGCTCGATCAATATATGGCTACACCTTC.

In its sample, this clonotype was seen a few times. The chain recombines TRBV3-1 with TRBJ1-4; 8 bases align to TRBD1. Germline CDR1 and CDR2: LGHDT and YNNKEL (reference sequence). Germline trimming cut 5 bases from V and 0 bases from J; bases unmatched to any gene: 11. The CDR3 has 18 residues. CDR3 nucleotides: TGTGCCAGCAGCAGCCGGGACAGGCTCAGGGCAACTAATGAAAAACTGTTTTTT. It codes for CASSSRDRLRATNEKLFF.

This clonotype was observed a few times. In DNA, the CDR3 is TGTGCCAGCAGCTTAGAGGGGACCTTATACAATGAGCAGTTCTTC. The encoded protein is CASSLEGTLYNEQFF. The rearrangement uses TRBV11-2 and TRBJ2-1; possibly TRBD1 or TRBD2 for D (5 bases each). The CDR3 extends over 15 amino acids. Germline V lookup: CDR1 SGHAT, CDR2 FQNNGV. The ends were cut back, 0 bases at V and 4 bases at J, with 10 bases in the middle.

DNA of the CDR3: TGTGCCAGCAGTGTCCCCCCCGAAATACAGGGTTTCACCGGGGAGCTGTTTTTT. It translates to CASSVPPEIQGFTGELFF. The chain is built from TRBV28 and TRBJ2-2, with a weak D call TRBD1 (6 bases). Trimming pared 5 bases from V and 4 bases from J, leaving 23 bases between. The CDR3 spans 18 residues. Per the germline V gene, CDR1 is MDHEN and CDR2 is SYDVKM.

Many counts were recorded for this clonotype. The chain couples TRBV9 to TRBJ1-1; D is possibly TRBD1 (6 bases). In germline, CDR1 is SGDLS, CDR2 YYNGEE. This CDR3 has 14 residues. V lost 4 bases, J lost 1 base, and 11 bases lay in between. This CDR3 reads CASSFSTGNTEAFF. CDR3 sequence (DNA): TGTGCCAGCAGCTTTTCGACAGGGAACACTGAAGCTTTCTTT.

This clonotype was recorded many times. The J gene is TRBJ1-2, the V gene TRBV12-3 or TRBV12-4; D is uncertain. This CDR3 is built from 13 residues. The V gene lost 1 base and the J gene lost 5 bases, with 8 bases spanning the gap. The CDR3 sequence is CASSLVLIYGYTF. CDR3 coding DNA: TGTGCCAGCAGTTTAGTCCTAATTTATGGCTACACCTTC.

The chain recombines TRBV28 with TRBJ2-3; D is unclear. Deletions cut 2 bases from V and 0 bases from J, with 9 bases between. The CDR3 extends over 15 amino acids. Germline CDR1 MDHEN, CDR2 SYDVKM. The CDR3 region is CASSLEPSSTDTQYF. DNA of the CDR3: TGTGCCAGCAGTTTAGAACCGTCTAGCACAGATACGCAGTATTTT.

This clonotype occurred a few times. This chain links TRBV21-1 with TRBJ1-1. TRBV21-1 has pseudogene status. This CDR3 is built from 16 residues. This chain's CDR3 is CASTPSGTGQNTEAFF. The DNA of the CDR3 is TGTGCCAGCACCCCTTCGGGAACGGGCCAAAACACTGAAGCTTTCTTT.